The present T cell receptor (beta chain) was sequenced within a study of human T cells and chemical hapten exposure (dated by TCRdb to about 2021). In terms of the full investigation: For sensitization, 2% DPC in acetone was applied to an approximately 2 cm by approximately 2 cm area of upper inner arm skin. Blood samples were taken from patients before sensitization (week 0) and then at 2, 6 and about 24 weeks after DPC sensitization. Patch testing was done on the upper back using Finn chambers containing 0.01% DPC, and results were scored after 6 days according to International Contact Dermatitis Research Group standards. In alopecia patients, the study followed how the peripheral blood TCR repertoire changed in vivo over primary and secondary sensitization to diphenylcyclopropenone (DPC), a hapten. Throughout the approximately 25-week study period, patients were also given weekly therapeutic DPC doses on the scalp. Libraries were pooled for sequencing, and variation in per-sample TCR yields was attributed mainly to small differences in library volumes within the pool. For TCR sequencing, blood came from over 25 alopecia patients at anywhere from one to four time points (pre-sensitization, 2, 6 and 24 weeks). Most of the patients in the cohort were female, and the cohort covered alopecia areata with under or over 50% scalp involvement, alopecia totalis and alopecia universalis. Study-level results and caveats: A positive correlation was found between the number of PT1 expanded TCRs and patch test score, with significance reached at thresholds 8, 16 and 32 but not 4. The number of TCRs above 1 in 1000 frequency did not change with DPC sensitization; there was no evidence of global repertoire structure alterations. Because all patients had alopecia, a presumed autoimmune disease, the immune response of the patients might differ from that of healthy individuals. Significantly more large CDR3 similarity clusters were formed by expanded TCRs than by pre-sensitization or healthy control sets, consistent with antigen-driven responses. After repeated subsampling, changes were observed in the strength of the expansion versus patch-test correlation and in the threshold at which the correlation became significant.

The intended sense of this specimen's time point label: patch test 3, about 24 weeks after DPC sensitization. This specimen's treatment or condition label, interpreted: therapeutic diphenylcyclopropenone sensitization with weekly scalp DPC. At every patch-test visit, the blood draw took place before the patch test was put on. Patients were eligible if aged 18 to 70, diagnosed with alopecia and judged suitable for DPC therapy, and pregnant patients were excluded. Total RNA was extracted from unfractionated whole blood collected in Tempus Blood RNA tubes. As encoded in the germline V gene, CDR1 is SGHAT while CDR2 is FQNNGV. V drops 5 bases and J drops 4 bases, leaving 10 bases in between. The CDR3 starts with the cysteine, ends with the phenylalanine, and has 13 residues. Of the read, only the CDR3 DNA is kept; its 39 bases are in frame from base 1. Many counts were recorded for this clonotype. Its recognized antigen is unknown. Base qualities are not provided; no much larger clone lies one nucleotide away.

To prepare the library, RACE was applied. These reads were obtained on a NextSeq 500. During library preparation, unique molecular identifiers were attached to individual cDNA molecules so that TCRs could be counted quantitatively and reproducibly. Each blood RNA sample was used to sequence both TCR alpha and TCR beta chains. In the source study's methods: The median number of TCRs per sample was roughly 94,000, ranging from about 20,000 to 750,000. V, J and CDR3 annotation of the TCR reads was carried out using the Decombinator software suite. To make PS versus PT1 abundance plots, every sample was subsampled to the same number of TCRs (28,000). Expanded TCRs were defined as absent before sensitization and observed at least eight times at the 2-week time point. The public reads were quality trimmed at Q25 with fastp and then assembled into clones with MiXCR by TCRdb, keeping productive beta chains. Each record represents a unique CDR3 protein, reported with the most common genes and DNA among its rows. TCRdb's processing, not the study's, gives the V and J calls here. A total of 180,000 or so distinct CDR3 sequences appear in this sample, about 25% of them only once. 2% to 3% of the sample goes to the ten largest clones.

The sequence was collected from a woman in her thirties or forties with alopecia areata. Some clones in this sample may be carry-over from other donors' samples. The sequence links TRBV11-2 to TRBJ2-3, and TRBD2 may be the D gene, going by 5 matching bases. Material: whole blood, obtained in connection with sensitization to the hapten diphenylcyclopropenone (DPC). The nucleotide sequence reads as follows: TGTGCCAGCAGCCCGCGGGCCCCAGATACGCAGTATTTT. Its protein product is CASSPRAPDTQYF.